The 25 T cell receptor beta chains in this list originate from one sample, sequenced in a study of T-cell memory formation after mild COVID-19. TCRdb redid the calling of the 5' RACE reads with MiXCR, one entry per CDR3 protein. The data hold approximately 480,000 distinct CDR3 sequences, with around a sixth observed a single time. Sequenced material: PBMCs or a T cell subset sorted from them (not recorded which). The receptors shown here come from an adult woman who had mild COVID-19 (a few samples of this study predate the infection). Cell type and time point are not known.

This clonotype was recorded a few times. V usage is TRBV4-1 and J usage is TRBJ2-2, with D possibly matching TRBD2 (7 bases). The CDR3 loop spans 15 amino acids. Germline V gives CDR1 MGHRA, CDR2 YSYEKL. The V gene lost 3 bases and the J gene lost 3 bases, with 11 bases spanning the gap. The DNA for the CDR3 is TGCGCCAGCAGCCACGGGGGGCGCGACACCGGGGAGCTGTTTTTT. This sequence encodes CASSHGGRDTGELFF.

This chain links TRBV10-3 with TRBJ2-6; D gene unclear. Germline CDR1 reads ENHRY; CDR2 reads SYGVKD. This CDR3 spans 13 amino acids. V gave up 7 bases and J gave up 2 bases, with 6 bases separating them. In DNA, the CDR3 is TGTGCCATCACGGCCCCTGGGGCCAACGTCCTGACTTTC. It yields the protein CAITAPGANVLTF.

This chain uses TRBV6-6 with TRBJ2-2, with D possibly TRBD1 on 6 matching bases. V lost 2 bases and J lost 7, with 8 bases in between. CDR1 is MNHNY, CDR2 SVGAGI, per germline (reference sequence). The CDR3 totals 13 residues. The CDR3 spells CASSYQGYGELFF. The CDR3 bases are TGTGCCAGCAGTTACCAGGGGTACGGGGAGCTGTTTTTT.

This clonotype was detected only a few times. The chain links TRBV30 to TRBJ2-4; 8 positions match TRBD2. Unmatched junction bases numbered 6, after V lost 2 bases and J lost 0 bases. From germline, CDR1 is GTSNPN and CDR2 SVGIG (reference sequence). This CDR3 has 16 residues. CDR3 amino acids: CAWSKAGALAKNIQYF. The CDR3 nucleotides are TGTGCCTGGAGTAAAGCGGGAGCGCTAGCCAAAAACATTCAGTACTTC.

The rearrangement joins TRBV7-9 to TRBJ2-2; unclear D gene. The V end was cut by 5 bases, the J end by 1 base, with 8 bases between. CDR3 length: 14 residues. Germline V CDR1 and CDR2: SEHNR, FQNEAQ (reference sequence). CDR3 amino acids: CASSLSKNTGELFF. CDR3 sequence (DNA): TGTGCCAGCAGCCTTTCCAAGAACACCGGGGAGCTGTTTTTT.

This clonotype was observed a few times. This sequence joins TRBV9 and TRBJ1-2; TRBD1 matches 11 bases. The length of the CDR3 is 15 residues. Germline V lookup: CDR1 SGDLS, CDR2 YYNGEE. With V trimmed by 3 bases and J by 2 bases, 3 bases remained unmatched. The CDR3 loop reads CASSARTGGNYGYTF. For the CDR3, the DNA is TGTGCCAGCAGCGCGCGGACAGGGGGCAACTATGGCTACACCTTC.

This clonotype has a handful of counts. The V and J genes are TRBV5-5 and TRBJ1-1; D gene uncertain. V shed 0 bases and J shed 4 bases, with 7 bases lying between them. Germline V CDR1 and CDR2: SGHKS, YYEKEE (reference sequence). The CDR3 runs 13 residues. The CDR3 region is CASSLVFFTEAFF. The CDR3 bases are TGTGCCAGCAGCTTGGTCTTTTTCACTGAAGCTTTCTTT.

CDR3 nucleotide sequence: TGTGCCAGCAGTTTACGCCAGCTACTAACAGGGAATTTCCTCAATGAGCAGTTCTTC. Amino acids: CASSLRQLLTGNFLNEQFF. The chain couples TRBV28 to TRBJ2-1, with D possibly matching TRBD1 (6 bases). Germline loops: CDR1 MDHEN, CDR2 SYDVKM. The CDR3 is made up of 19 amino acids. V lost 2 bases, J lost 6 bases, and 26 bases lay in between.

The chain carries TRBV24-1 and TRBJ1-1, with a weak D call TRBD1 (5 bases). The V gene's germline CDR1 is KGHDR and CDR2 SFDVKD. The CDR3 covers 17 residues. V lost 3 bases, J lost 2 bases, and 18 bases lay in between. CDR3 in DNA: TGTGCCACCAGTGATCGTAGACAGTCTATGGGTAACACTGAAGCTTTCTTT. Translation gives CATSDRRQSMGNTEAFF.

J is TRBJ1-2 and V is TRBV12-3 or TRBV12-4; 8 nucleotides line up with TRBD1. V dropped 5 bases and J dropped 6; count of bases not matched to a gene: 11. The CDR3 is 15 residues long. The CDR3 spells CASSTAGTGIHGYTF. The DNA of the CDR3 is TGTGCCAGCAGTACCGCCGGGACAGGTATTCATGGCTACACCTTC.

This clonotype was seen ten or more times. V and J are TRBV30 and TRBJ2-1; the D is unclear. Trimming took 0 bases from V and 0 from J, leaving 6 bases between them. Germline V gene lookup returns CDR1 GTSNPN and CDR2 SVGIG (reference sequence). This CDR3 is built from 14 residues. CDR3 protein: CAWSVLLSYNEQFF. CDR3 nucleotide sequence: TGTGCCTGGAGTGTATTGCTCTCCTACAATGAGCAGTTCTTC.

The chain uses TRBV6-5 and TRBJ1-4, with unresolved D. This CDR3 spans 15 amino acids. V gave up 5 bases and J gave up 4 bases, with 14 bases separating them. Germline V gives CDR1 MNHEY, CDR2 SVGAGI. The CDR3 here is CASSRTAGVNEKLFF. The CDR3 bases are TGTGCCAGCAGTCGCACAGCGGGTGTTAATGAAAAACTGTTTTTT.

There are a few counts of this clonotype. The rearrangement links TRBV30 to TRBJ1-2; 7 bases line up with TRBD1. The CDR3 extends over 13 amino acids. V gave up 1 base and J gave up 4 bases; unmatched junction bases: 3. Looked up from germline, CDR1 is GTSNPN and CDR2 is SVGIG (reference sequence). The CDR3 region is CAWSGQGFYGYTF. CDR3 DNA: TGTGCCTGGAGTGGACAGGGTTTCTATGGCTACACCTTC.

CDR3 sequence: CASSYTGVDQYF. CDR3 nucleotide sequence: TGTGCCAGTAGTTATACAGGGGTGGACCAGTACTTC. V gene TRBV19 combines with J gene TRBJ2-5; 7 bases are a match to TRBD1. CDR3 length equals 12 residues. V lost 5 bases and J lost 10; bases outside the gene matches: 7. Germline V gives CDR1 LNHDA, CDR2 SQIVND (reference sequence).

The rearrangement joins TRBV7-9 to TRBJ1-2, with D unresolved. The CDR3 is 15 residues long. Germline V lookup: CDR1 SEHNR, CDR2 FQNEAQ (reference sequence). Trimming took off 3 bases at V and 6 bases at J, with 17 bases between the two ends. Here the CDR3 reads CASSLSIGSNHGYTF. The CDR3 DNA sequence: TGTGCCAGCAGCTTGTCCATCGGGTCGAATCATGGCTACACCTTC.

The chain is built from TRBV15 and TRBJ1-3; the D is unclear. Between the trimmed V and J ends, which lost 6 bases and 0 bases, there was a span of 18 bases. This CDR3 spans 17 amino acids. Per germline, CDR1 LNHNV and CDR2 YYDKDF (reference sequence). CDR3 protein: CATSRTPSMSSGNTIYF. The CDR3 nucleotides are TGTGCCACCAGTCGAACCCCCTCCATGAGCTCTGGAAACACCATATATTTT.

The V call is TRBV19, the J call TRBJ2-1; D is perhaps TRBD1 (6 bases). Trimming took 1 base from V and 3 from J, leaving 7 bases between them. Germline assignment: CDR1 LNHDA and CDR2 SQIVND (reference sequence). There are 14 residues in the CDR3. The CDR3 coding sequence is TGTGCCAGTAGTATAGGACAGGACTACAATGAGCAGTTCTTC. This sequence encodes CASSIGQDYNEQFF.

This chain connects TRBV3-1 to TRBJ2-7; 7 nucleotides match TRBD1. The V gene end was trimmed by 0 bases and the J gene end by 0 bases; junction bases not matched to a gene: 8. The CDR3 covers 17 residues. Germline V gene lookup returns CDR1 LGHDT and CDR2 YNNKEL (reference sequence). The CDR3: CASSQDPGQAGSYEQYF. CDR3 coding DNA: TGTGCCAGCAGCCAAGATCCCGGACAGGCGGGCTCCTACGAGCAGTACTTC.

This clonotype has a handful of counts. The chain links TRBV20-1 to TRBJ1-1, with D perhaps TRBD1 (6 bases). Trimming took off 1 base at V and 1 base at J, with 10 bases between the two ends. CDR1 and CDR2 (germline): DFQATT, SNEGSKA (reference sequence). There are 14 residues in the CDR3. Written as DNA, the CDR3 is TGCAGTGCTAGAGTCATGGACAGGAACACTGAAGCTTTCTTT. Translated: CSARVMDRNTEAFF.

This clonotype was picked up a small number of times. The rearrangement joins TRBV18 to TRBJ2-1; the D is unclear. Germline CDR1 and CDR2: KGHSH and LQKENI. The V gene lost 1 base and the J gene lost 8 bases, with 6 bases spanning the gap. This CDR3 has 12 residues. The CDR3 here is CASSPRSDEQFF. CDR3 nucleotide sequence: TGTGCCAGCTCACCACGCTCCGATGAGCAGTTCTTC.

The rearrangement joins TRBV5-1 to TRBJ1-6, with unresolved D. The CDR3 consists of 14 residues. CDR1 is SGHRS and CDR2 is YFSETQ in the germline V gene. Trimming removed 2 bases at V and 4 bases at J, with 7 bases between. CDR3 sequence: CASSFEGYNSPLHF. The CDR3 coding sequence is TGCGCCAGCAGCTTCGAAGGGTATAATTCACCCCTCCACTTT. Variable domain in full (rest from reference TRBV5-1 and TRBJ1-6): KAGVTQTPRYLIKTRGQQVTLSCSPISGHRSVSWYQQTPGQGLQFLFEYFSETQRNKGNFPGRFSGRQFSNSRSEMNVSTLELGDSALYLCASSFEGYNSPLHFGNGTRLTVT.

This clonotype was seen many times. The chain carries TRBV7-3 and TRBJ2-5, with 8 positions matching TRBD2. Germline CDR1 is SGHTA and CDR2 is FQGTGA. Unmatched junction bases numbered 4, after V lost 0 bases and J lost 4 bases. The CDR3 has 15 residues. DNA of the CDR3: TGTGCCAGCAGCTTAACGGGAACTAGCGGAGAGACCCAGTACTTC. Amino acids: CASSLTGTSGETQYF.

In its sample, this clonotype was seen a few times. The chain is built from TRBV29-1 and TRBJ1-6; the D is unclear. CDR3 length equals 13 residues. V lost 5 bases, J lost 2 bases, and 7 bases lay in between. The germline V gene has CDR1 SQVTM and CDR2 ANQGSEA. The CDR3 here is CSVKGTYNSPLHF. The CDR3 DNA reads as TGCAGCGTTAAGGGAACCTATAATTCACCCCTCCACTTT.

The V and J genes are TRBV15 and TRBJ2-3, with 9 bases that match TRBD2. The CDR3 sequence is 16 residues long. V trimming: 4 bases; J trimming: 2 bases; junction bases outside the gene matches: 7. Germline CDR1 LNHNV, CDR2 YYDKDF (reference sequence). CDR3 region: CATSTRLAELTDTQYF. CDR3 DNA: TGTGCCACCAGCACTAGACTAGCGGAACTCACAGATACGCAGTATTTT.

The chain combines TRBV6-5 with TRBJ2-7; the D gene is possibly TRBD2 (5 bases). V was shortened by 5 bases and J by 4 bases, with 12 bases between the two germline ends. This CDR3 has 13 residues. Germline V CDR1 and CDR2: MNHEY, SVGAGI. Here the CDR3 reads CASSKGGRYEQYF. CDR3 DNA: TGTGCCAGCAGTAAAGGAGGCCGGTACGAGCAGTACTTC.